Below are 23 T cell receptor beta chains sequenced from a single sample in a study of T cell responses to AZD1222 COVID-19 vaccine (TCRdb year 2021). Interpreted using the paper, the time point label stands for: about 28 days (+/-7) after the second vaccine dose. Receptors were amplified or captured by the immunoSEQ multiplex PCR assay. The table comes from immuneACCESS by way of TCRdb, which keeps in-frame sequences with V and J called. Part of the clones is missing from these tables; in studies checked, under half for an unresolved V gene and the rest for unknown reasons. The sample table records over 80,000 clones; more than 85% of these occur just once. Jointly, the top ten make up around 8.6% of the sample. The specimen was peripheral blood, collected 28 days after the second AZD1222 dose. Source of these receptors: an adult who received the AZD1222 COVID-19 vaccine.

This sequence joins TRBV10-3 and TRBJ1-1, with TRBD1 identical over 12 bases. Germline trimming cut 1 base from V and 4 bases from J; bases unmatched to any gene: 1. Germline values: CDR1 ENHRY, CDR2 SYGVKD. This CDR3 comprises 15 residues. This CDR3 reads CAISEWDRGRTEAFF. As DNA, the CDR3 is TGTGCCATCAGTGAGTGGGACAGGGGGCGCACTGAAGCTTTCTTT.

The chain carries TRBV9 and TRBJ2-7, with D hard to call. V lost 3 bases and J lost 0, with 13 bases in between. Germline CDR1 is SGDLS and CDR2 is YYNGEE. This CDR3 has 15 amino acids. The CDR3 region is CASSAGTASSYEQYF. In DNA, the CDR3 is TGTGCCAGCAGCGCTGGTACGGCTAGCTCCTACGAGCAGTACTTC.

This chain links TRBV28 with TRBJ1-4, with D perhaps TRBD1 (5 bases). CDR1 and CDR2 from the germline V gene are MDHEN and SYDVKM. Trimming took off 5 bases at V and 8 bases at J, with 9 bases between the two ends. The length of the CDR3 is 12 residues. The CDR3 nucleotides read TGTGCCAGCAGTGCAGGGTACGAAAAACTGTTTTTT. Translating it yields CASSAGYEKLFF. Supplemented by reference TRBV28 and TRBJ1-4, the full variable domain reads DVKVTQSSRYLVKRTGEKVFLECVQDMDHENMFWYRQDPGLGLRLIYFSYDVKMKEKGDIPEGYSVSREKKERFSLILESASTNQTSMYLCASSAGYEKLFFGSGTQLSVL.

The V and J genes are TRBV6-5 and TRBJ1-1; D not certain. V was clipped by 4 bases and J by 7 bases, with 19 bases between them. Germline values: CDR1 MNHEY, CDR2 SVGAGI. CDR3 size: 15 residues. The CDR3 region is CASSSFTKTGSEAFF. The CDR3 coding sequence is TGTGCCAGCAGTTCCTTCACGAAGACGGGGAGTGAAGCTTTCTTT.

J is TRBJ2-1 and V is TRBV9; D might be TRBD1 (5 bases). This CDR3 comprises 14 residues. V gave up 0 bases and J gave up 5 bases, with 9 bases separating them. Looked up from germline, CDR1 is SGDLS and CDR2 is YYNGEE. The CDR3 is CASSVGQGNNEQFF. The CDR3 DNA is TGTGCCAGCAGCGTAGGTCAGGGAAACAATGAGCAGTTCTTC. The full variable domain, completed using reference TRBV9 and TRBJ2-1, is DSGVTQTPKHLITATGQRVTLRCSPRSGDLSVYWYQQSLDQGLQFLIQYYNGEERAKGNILERFSAQQFPDLHSELNLSSLELGDSALYFCASSVGQGNNEQFFGPGTRLTVL.

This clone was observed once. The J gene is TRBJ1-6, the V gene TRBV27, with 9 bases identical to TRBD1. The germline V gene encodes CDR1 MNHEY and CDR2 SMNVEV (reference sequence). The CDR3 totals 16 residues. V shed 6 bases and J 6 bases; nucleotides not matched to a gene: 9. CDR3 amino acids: CASSITGTGINSPLHF. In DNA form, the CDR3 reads TGTGCCAGCAGCATTACCGGGACAGGGATTAATTCACCCCTCCACTTT.

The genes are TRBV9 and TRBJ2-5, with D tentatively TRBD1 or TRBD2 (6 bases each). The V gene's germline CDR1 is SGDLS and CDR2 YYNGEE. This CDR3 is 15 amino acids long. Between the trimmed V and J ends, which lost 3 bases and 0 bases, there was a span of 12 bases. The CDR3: CASSGGATYQETQYF. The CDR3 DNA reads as TGTGCCAGCAGCGGGGGGGCTACGTACCAAGAGACCCAGTACTTC.

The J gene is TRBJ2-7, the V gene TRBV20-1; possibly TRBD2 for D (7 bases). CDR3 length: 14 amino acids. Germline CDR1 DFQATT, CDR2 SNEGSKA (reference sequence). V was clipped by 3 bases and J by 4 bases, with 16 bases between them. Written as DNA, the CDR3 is TGCAGTGCTAGTAGGGGGGGGAACTTTTACGAGCAGTACTTC. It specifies CSASRGGNFYEQYF.

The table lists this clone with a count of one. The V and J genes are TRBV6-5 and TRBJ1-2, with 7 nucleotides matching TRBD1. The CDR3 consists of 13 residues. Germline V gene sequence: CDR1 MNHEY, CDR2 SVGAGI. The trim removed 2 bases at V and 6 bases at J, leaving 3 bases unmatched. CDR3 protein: CASSYHQGDGYTF. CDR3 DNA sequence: TGTGCCAGCAGTTACCATCAGGGGGATGGCTACACCTTC.

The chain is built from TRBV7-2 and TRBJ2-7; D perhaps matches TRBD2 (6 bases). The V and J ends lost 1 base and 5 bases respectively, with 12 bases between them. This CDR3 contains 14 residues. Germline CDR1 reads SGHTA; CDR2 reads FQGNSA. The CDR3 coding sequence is TGTGCCAGCAGCTTAGGTAGTAGCGGAGACGAGCAGTACTTC. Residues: CASSLGSSGDEQYF. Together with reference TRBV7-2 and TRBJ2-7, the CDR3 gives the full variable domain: GAGVSQSPSNKVTEKGKDVELRCDPISGHTALYWYRQSLGQGLEFLIYFQGNSAPDKSGLPSDRFSAERTGGSVSTLTIQRTQQEDSAVYLCASSLGSSGDEQYFGPGTRLTVT.

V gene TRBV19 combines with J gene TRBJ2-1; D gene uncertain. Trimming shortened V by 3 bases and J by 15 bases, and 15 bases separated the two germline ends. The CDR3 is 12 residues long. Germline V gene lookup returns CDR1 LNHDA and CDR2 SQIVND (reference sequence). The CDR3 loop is CASSIGSFRLFF. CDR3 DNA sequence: TGTGCCAGTAGTATCGGATCCTTCCGGTTGTTCTTC.

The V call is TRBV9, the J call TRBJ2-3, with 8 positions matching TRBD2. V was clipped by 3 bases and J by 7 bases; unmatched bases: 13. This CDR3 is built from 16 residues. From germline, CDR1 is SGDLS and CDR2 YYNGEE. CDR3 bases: TGTGCCAGCAGCGGGCCGGGACTAGAGGTCGTGAATACGCAGTATTTT. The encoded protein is CASSGPGLEVVNTQYF.

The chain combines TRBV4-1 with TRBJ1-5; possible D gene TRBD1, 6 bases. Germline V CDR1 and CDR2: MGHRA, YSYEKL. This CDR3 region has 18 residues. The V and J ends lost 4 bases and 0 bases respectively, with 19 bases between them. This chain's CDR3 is CASSPTGPEYHSNQPQHF. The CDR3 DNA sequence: TGCGCCAGCAGCCCCACAGGGCCCGAATATCATAGCAATCAGCCCCAGCATTTT.

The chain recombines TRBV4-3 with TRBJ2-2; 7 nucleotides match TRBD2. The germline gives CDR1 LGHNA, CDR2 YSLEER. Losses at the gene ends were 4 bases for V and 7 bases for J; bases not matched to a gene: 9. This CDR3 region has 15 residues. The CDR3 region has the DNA TGCGCCAGCAGCCCTCGGGAAGGGGAGGGCGGGGAGCTGTTTTTT. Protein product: CASSPREGEGGELFF.

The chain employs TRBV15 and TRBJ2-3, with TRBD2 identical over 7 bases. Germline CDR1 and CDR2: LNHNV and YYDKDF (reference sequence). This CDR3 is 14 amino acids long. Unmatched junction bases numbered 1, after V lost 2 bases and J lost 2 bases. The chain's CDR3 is CATSRRDYTDTQYF. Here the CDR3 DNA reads TGTGCCACCAGCAGACGGGACTACACAGATACGCAGTATTTT. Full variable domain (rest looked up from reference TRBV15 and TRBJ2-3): DAMVIQNPRYQVTQFGKPVTLSCSQTLNHNVMYWYQQKSSQAPKLLFHYYDKDFNNEADTPDNFQSRRPNTSFCFLDIRSPGLGDTAMYLCATSRRDYTDTQYFGPGTRLTVL.

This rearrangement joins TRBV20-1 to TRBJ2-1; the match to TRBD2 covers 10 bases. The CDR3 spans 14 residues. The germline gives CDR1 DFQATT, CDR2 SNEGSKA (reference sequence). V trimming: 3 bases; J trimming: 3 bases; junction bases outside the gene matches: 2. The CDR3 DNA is TGCAGTGCTAGTCGGACTAGCGGCTACAATGAGCAGTTCTTC. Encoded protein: CSASRTSGYNEQFF.

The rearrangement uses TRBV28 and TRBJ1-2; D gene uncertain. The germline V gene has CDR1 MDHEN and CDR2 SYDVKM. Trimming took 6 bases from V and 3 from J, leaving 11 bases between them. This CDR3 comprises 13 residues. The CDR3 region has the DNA TGTGCCAGCAGAGGAGACAACCACTATGGCTACACCTTC. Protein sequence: CASRGDNHYGYTF.

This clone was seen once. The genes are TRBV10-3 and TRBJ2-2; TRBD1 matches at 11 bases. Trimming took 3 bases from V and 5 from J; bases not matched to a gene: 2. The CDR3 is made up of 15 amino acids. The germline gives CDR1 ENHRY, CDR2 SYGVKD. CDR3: CAISDRDRGTGELFF. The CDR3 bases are TGTGCCATCAGTGATCGGGACAGGGGGACCGGGGAGCTGTTTTTT.

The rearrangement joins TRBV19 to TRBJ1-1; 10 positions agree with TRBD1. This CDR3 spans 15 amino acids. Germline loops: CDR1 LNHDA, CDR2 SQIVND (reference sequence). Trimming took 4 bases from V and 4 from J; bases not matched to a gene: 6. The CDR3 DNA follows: TGTGCCAGTAGTAAGCGGACAGGGGGACGCACTGAAGCTTTCTTT. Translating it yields CASSKRTGGRTEAFF.

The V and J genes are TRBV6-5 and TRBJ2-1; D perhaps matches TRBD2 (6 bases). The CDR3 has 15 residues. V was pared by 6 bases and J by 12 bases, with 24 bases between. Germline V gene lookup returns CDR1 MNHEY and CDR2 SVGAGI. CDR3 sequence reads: CASRVGGDLMLSQFF. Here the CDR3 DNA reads TGTGCCAGCAGAGTTGGAGGGGACTTGATGCTTTCGCAGTTCTTC.

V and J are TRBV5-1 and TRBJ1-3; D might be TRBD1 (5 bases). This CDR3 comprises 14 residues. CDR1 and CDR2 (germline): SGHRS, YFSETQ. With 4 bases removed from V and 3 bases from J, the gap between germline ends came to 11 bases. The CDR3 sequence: CASSPGTDGNTIYF. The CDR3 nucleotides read TGCGCCAGCAGCCCGGGGACGGATGGAAACACCATATATTTT. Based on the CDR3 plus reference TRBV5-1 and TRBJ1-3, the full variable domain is KAGVTQTPRYLIKTRGQQVTLSCSPISGHRSVSWYQQTPGQGLQFLFEYFSETQRNKGNFPGRFSGRQFSNSRSEMNVSTLELGDSALYLCASSPGTDGNTIYFGEGSWLTVV.

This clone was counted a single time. CDR3 amino acids: CASTPWTGGGYGYTF. In DNA, the CDR3 is TGCGCCAGCACCCCCTGGACAGGGGGTGGCTATGGCTACACCTTC. The rearrangement links TRBV4-1 to TRBJ1-2, with 10 positions matching TRBD1. V lost 7 bases to trimming and J lost 4 bases; unmatched junction nucleotides: 9. The germline CDR1 and CDR2 sequences are MGHRA and YSYEKL. The CDR3 length is 15 residues.

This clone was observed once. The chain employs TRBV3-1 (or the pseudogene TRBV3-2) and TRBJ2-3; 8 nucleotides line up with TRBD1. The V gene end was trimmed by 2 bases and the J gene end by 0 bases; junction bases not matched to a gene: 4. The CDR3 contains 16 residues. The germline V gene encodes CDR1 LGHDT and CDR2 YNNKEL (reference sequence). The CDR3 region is CASSQPQGDSTDTQYF. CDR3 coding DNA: TGTGCCAGCAGCCAACCACAGGGGGATAGCACAGATACGCAGTATTTT.